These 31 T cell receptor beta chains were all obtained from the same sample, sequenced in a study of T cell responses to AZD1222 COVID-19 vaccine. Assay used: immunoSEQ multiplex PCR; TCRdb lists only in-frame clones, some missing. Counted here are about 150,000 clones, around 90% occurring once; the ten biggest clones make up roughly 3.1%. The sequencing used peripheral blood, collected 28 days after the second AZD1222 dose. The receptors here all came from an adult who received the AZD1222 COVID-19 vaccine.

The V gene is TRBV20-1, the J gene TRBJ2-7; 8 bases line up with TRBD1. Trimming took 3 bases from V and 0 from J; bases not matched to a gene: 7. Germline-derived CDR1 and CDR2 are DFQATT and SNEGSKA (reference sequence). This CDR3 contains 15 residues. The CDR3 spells CSASDGTGFSYEQYF. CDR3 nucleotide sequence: TGCAGTGCTAGTGACGGGACAGGATTCTCCTACGAGCAGTACTTC.

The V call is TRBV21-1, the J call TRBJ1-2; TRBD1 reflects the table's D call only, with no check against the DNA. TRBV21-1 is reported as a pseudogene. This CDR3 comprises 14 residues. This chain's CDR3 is CASSNGQEVYGYTF. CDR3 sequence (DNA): TGTGCCAGCAGCAATGGACAGGAAGTCTATGGCTACACCTTC.

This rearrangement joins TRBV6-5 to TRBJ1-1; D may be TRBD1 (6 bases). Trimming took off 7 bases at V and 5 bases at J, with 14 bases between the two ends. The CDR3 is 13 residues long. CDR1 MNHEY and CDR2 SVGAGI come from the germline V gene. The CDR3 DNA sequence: TGTGCCAGCACTAAGGACAGAGTGACTGAAGCTTTCTTT. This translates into CASTKDRVTEAFF.

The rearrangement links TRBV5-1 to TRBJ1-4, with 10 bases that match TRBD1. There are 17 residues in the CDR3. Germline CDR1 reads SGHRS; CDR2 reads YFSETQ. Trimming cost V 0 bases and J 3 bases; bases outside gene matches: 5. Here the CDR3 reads CASSLGQGAMANEKLFF. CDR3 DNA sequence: TGCGCCAGCAGCTTGGGACAGGGGGCGATGGCTAATGAAAAACTGTTTTTT.

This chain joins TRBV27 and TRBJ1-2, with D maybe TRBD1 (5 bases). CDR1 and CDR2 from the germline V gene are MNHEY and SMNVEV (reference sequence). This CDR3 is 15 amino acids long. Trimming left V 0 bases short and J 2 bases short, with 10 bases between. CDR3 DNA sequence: TGTGCCAGCAGTTTATCAATTGGGGGAAACTATGGCTACACCTTC. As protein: CASSLSIGGNYGYTF.

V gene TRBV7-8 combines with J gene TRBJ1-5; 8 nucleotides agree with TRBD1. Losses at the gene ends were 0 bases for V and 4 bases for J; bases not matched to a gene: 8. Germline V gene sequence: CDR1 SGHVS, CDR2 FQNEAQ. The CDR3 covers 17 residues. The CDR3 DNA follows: TGTGCCAGCAGCTTAGCCAGGGGGCTCGGCGTAAATCAGCCCCAGCATTTT. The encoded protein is CASSLARGLGVNQPQHF.

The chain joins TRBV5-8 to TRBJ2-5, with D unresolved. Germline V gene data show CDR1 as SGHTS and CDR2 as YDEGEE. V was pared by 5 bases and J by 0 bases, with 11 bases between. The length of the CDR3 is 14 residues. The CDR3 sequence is CASSHWTDQETQYF. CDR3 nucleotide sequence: TGTGCCAGCAGTCACTGGACGGACCAAGAGACCCAGTACTTC.

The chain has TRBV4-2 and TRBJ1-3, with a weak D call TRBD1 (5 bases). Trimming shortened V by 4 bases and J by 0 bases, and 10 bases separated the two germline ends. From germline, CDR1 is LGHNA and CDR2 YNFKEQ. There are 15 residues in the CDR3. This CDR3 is CASSPGGGSGNTIYF. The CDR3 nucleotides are TGTGCCAGCAGCCCTGGTGGGGGCTCTGGAAACACCATATATTTT.

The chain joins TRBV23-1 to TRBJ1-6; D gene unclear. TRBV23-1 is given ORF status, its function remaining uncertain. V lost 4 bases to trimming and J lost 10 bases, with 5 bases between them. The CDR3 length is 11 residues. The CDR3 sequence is CASSLYSPLHF. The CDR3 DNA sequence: TGCGCCAGCAGTCTGTACTCACCCCTCCACTTT.

The CDR3 DNA follows: TGTGCCAGCAGTTTAGGAGGACAGCTTAATGAGCAGTTCTTC. Protein sequence: CASSLGGQLNEQFF. V is TRBV28 and J is TRBJ2-1; TRBD1 is a possible D gene (6 bases). This CDR3 has 14 residues. In germline, CDR1 is MDHEN, CDR2 SYDVKM. Trimming left V 2 bases short and J 7 bases short, with 12 bases between. The full variable domain, in which reference TRBV28 and TRBJ2-1 provide the parts outside the CDR3, is DVKVTQSSRYLVKRTGEKVFLECVQDMDHENMFWYRQDPGLGLRLIYFSYDVKMKEKGDIPEGYSVSREKKERFSLILESASTNQTSMYLCASSLGGQLNEQFFGPGTRLTVL.

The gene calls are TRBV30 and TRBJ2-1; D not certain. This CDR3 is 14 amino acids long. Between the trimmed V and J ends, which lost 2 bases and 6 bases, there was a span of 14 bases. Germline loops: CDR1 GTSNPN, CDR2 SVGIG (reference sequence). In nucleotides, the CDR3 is TGTGCCTGGAGTCCCCGTAACGAGCCCAATGAGCAGTTCTTC. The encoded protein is CAWSPRNEPNEQFF. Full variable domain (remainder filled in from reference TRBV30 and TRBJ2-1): SQTIHQWPATLVQPVGSPLSLECTVEGTSNPNLYWYRQAAGRGLQLLFYSVGIGQISSEVPQNLSASRPQDRQFILSSKKLLLSDSGFYLCAWSPRNEPNEQFFGPGTRLTVL.

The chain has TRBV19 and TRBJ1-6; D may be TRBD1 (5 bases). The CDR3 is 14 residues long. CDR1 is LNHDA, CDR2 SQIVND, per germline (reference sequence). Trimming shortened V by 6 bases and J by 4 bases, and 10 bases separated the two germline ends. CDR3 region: CASRTQDYNSPLHF. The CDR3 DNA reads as TGTGCCAGTAGGACACAGGATTATAATTCACCCCTCCACTTT. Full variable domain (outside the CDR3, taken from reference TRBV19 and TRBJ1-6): DGGITQSPKYLFRKEGQNVTLSCEQNLNHDAMYWYRQDPGQGLRLIYYSQIVNDFQKGDIAEGYSVSREKKESFPLTVTSAQKNPTAFYLCASRTQDYNSPLHFGNGTRLTVT.

CDR3 sequence (DNA): TGTGCCAGCAGTTTAGAGGACAGGTACCAGCCCCAGCATTTT. It is translated as CASSLEDRYQPQHF. V usage is TRBV6-6 and J usage is TRBJ1-5; 7 nucleotides agree with TRBD1. CDR3 length equals 14 residues. Germline-derived CDR1 and CDR2 are MNHNY and SVGAGI (reference sequence). The trim removed 4 bases at V and 7 bases at J, leaving 7 bases unmatched.

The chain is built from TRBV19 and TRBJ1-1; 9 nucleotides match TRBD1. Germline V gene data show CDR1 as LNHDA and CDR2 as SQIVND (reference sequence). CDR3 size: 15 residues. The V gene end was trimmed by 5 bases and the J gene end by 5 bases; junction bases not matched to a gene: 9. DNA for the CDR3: TGTGCCAGTAGTTCATTAGGACAGGGGAAAACTGAAGCTTTCTTT. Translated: CASSSLGQGKTEAFF.

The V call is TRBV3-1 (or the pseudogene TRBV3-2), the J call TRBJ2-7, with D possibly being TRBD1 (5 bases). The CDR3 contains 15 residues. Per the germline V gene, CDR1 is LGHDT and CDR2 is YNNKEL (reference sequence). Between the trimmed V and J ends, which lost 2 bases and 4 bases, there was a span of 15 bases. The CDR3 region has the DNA TGTGCCAGCAGCCAATTCCCAGGGATCGGGTACGAGCAGTACTTC. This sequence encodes CASSQFPGIGYEQYF.

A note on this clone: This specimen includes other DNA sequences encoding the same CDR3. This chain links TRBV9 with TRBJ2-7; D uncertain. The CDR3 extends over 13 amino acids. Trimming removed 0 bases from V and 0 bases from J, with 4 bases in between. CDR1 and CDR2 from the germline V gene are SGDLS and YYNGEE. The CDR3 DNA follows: TGTGCCAGCAGCGTAGGTTCCTCCTACGAGCAGTACTTC. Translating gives CASSVGSSYEQYF.

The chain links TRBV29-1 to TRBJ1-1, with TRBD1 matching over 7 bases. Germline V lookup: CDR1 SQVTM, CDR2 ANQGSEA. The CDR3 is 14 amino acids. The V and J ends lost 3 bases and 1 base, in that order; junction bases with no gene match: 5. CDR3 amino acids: CSVDAGGPNTEAFF. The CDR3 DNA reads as TGCAGCGTTGATGCAGGGGGACCGAACACTGAAGCTTTCTTT.

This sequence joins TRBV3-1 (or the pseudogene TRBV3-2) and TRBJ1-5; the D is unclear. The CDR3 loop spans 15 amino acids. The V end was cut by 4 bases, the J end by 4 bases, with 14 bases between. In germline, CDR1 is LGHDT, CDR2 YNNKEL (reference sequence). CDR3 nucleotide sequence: TGTGCCAGCAGCCCCCAAAGCCACCCTAATCAGCCCCAGCATTTT. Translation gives CASSPQSHPNQPQHF.

The CDR3 protein is CATSTQRINTEAFF. The CDR3 nucleotides read TGTGCCACCAGCACGCAGAGAATTAACACTGAAGCTTTCTTT. The gene calls are TRBV15 and TRBJ1-1; D gene ambiguous. Germline CDR1 and CDR2: LNHNV and YYDKDF (reference sequence). V dropped 4 bases and J dropped 2 bases, with 11 bases sitting between them. This CDR3 spans 14 amino acids.

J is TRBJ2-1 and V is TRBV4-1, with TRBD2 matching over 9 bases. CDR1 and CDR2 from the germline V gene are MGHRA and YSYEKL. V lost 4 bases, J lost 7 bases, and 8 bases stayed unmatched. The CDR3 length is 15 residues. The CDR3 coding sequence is TGCGCCAGCAGCCCAAGCGTAGGACTAGCGAATGAGCAGTTCTTC. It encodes CASSPSVGLANEQFF.

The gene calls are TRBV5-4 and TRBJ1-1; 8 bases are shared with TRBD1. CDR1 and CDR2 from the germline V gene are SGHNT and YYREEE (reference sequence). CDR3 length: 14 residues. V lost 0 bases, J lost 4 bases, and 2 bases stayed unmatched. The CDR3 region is CASSLVQGGTEAFF. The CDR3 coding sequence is TGTGCCAGCAGCTTGGTACAGGGGGGCACTGAAGCTTTCTTT.

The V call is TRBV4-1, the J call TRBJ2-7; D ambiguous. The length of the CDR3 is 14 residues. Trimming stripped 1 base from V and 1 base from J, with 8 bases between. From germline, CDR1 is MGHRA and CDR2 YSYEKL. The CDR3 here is CASSQVDGSYEQYF. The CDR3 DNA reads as TGCGCCAGCAGCCAAGTAGATGGGTCCTACGAGCAGTACTTC.

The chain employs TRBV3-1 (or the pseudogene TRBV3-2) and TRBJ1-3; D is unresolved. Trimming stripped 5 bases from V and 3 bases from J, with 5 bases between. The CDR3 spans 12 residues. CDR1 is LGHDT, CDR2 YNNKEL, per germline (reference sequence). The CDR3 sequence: CASSLSGNTIYF. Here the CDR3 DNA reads TGTGCCAGCAGCTTAAGTGGAAACACCATATATTTT.

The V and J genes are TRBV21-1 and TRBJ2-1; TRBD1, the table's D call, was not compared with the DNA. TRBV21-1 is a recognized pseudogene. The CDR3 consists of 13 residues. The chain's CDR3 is CARRQGPYNEQFF. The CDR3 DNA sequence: TGTGCCAGAAGACAGGGGCCCTACAATGAGCAGTTCTTC.

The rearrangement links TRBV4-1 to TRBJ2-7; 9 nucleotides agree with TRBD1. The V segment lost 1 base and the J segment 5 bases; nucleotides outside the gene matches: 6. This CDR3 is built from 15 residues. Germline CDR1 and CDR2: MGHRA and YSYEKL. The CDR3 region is CASSQVTGGLNEQYF. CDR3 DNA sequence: TGCGCCAGCAGCCAAGTTACAGGGGGCTTGAACGAGCAGTACTTC.

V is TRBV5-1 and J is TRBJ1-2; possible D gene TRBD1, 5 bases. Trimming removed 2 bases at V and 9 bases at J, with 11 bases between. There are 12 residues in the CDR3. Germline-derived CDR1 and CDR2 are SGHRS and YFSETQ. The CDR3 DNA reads TGCGCCAGCAGCTTAGACCAGGGTAGCTACACCTTC. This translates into CASSLDQGSYTF.

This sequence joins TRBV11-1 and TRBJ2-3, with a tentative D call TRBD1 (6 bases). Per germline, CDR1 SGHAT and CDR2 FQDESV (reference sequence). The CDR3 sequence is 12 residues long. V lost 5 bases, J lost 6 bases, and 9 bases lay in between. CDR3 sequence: CASSPRGDTQYF. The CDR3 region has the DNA TGTGCCAGCAGCCCAAGGGGGGATACGCAGTATTTT.

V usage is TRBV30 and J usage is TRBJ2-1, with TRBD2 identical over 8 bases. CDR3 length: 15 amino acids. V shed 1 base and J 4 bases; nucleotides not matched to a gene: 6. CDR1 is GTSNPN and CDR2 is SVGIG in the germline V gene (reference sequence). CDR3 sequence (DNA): TGTGCCTGGAGTGACAAGACTAGCGCATACAATGAGCAGTTCTTC. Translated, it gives CAWSDKTSAYNEQFF.

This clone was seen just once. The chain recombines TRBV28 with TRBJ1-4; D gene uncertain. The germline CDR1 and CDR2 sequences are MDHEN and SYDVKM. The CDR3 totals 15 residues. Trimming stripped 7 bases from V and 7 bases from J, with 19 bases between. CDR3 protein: CASNSLTPPPEKLFF. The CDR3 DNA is TGTGCCAGCAATTCCTTGACACCACCCCCTGAAAAACTGTTTTTT. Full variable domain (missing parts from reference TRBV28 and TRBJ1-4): DVKVTQSSRYLVKRTGEKVFLECVQDMDHENMFWYRQDPGLGLRLIYFSYDVKMKEKGDIPEGYSVSREKKERFSLILESASTNQTSMYLCASNSLTPPPEKLFFGSGTQLSVL.

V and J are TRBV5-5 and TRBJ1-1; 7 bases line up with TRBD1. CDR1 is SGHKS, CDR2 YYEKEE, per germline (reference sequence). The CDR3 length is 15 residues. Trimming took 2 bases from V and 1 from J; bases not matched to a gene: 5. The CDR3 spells CASSFWTGSNTEAFF. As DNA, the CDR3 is TGTGCCAGCAGCTTTTGGACAGGTTCGAACACTGAAGCTTTCTTT.

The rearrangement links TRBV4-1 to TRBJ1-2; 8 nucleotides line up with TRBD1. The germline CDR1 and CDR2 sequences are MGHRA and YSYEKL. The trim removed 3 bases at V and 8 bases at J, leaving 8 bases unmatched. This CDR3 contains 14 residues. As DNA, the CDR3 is TGCGCCAGCAGCCAGGGGACAGGAGGAGAAGGCTACACCTTC. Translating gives CASSQGTGGEGYTF.